This T cell receptor beta chain was captured by sequencing in a study of shared clonotypes between healthy human individuals. Study-wide results and caveats: Estimated richness was generally greater in naive than memory subsets. Clonotypes shared by all four sorted-subset donors had higher generation probabilities than non-shared clonotypes.

Profiled with immunoSEQ multiplex PCR; TCRdb holds only in-frame clones, not every one. The sample holds hundreds of thousands of clones, over 65% seen once. For this clone: Antigen: not known.

Trimming removed 4 bases from V and 6 bases from J, with 10 bases in between. This CDR3 comprises 12 residues. Germline V gene lookup returns CDR1 MDHEN and CDR2 SYDVKM. Sequenced material: memory CD4+ T cells sorted from blood. The subset was: CD45RA-negative fraction. The V call is TRBV28, the J call TRBJ2-7; D perhaps matches TRBD2 (5 bases). This clonotype was sampled from a woman aged 25 to 39 in good health. DNA for the CDR3: TGTGCCAGCAGTTCGGGGTTGCCCGAGCAGTACTTC. It encodes CASSSGLPEQYF.